This T cell receptor (beta chain) appears in the sequencing data of a study of blood T cell repertoires in COVID-19. Per germline, CDR1 KGHDR and CDR2 SFDVKD. This CDR3 comprises 15 residues. V dropped 9 bases and J dropped 0; count of bases not matched to a gene: 0. Generated by immunoSEQ multiplex PCR, the TCRdb table keeps only in-frame clones and is missing some. This table has 200,000 to 250,000 clones, around 84% appearing once. The sequence derives from a young man with active or convalescent COVID-19. The rearrangement links TRBV24-1 to TRBJ2-1; TRBD2 matches at 14 bases. The specimen was peripheral blood. The CDR3 loop reads CATGTSGSSYNEQFF. The DNA of the CDR3 is TGTGCCACCGGGACTAGCGGGAGCTCCTACAATGAGCAGTTCTTC.